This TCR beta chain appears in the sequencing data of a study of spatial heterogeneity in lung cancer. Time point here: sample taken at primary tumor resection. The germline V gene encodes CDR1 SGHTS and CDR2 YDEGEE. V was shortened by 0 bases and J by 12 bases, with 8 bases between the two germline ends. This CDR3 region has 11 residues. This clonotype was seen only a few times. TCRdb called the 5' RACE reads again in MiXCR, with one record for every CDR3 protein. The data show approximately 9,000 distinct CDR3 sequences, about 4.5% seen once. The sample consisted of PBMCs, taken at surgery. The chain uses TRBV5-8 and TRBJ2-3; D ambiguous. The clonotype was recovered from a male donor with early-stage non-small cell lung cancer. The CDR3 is CASSLGPLQYF. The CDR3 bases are TGTGCCAGCAGCTTGGGACCTTTACAGTATTTT.